The 9 T cell receptor beta chains presented below share a single source sample, sequenced in a study of CD8+ T cells in alopecia areata. Isolated RNA was reverse transcribed into cDNA used as the sequencing template. Sequencing used immunoSEQ multiplex PCR; TCRdb keeps in-frame clones, though not all of them. The sample lists 100,000 or so clones, around 60% seen once, with roughly 17% in the top ten. The treatment is: oral pan-JAK inhibitor, 5-10 mg twice daily. Sequencing was performed on CD8+ T cells sorted from blood, taken at approximately week 61, from a patient treated with tofacitinib. Receptor source: a human donor with alopecia areata.

The rearrangement uses TRBV2 and TRBJ1-5; 7 bases match TRBD1. V shed 6 bases, J shed 1 base, and the junction held 6 bases outside the gene matches. Germline CDR1 reads SNHLY; CDR2 reads FYNNEI. The CDR3 totals 15 residues. CDR3 nucleotide sequence: TGTGCCAGCAGCAGGGGGGGCAAGAGCAATCAGCCCCAGCATTTT. This translates into CASSRGGKSNQPQHF.

The chain combines TRBV30 with TRBJ1-1; weak D call: TRBD1 (5 bases). This CDR3 is 12 amino acids long. CDR1 is GTSNPN and CDR2 is SVGIG in the germline V gene (reference sequence). V lost 4 bases and J lost 3, with 9 bases in between. CDR3 amino acids: CAWTMGDTEAFF. For the CDR3, the DNA is TGTGCCTGGACTATGGGGGACACTGAAGCTTTCTTT.

The rearrangement uses TRBV9 and TRBJ2-2; the D gene is possibly TRBD2 (6 bases). This CDR3 has 16 residues. Germline CDR1 reads SGDLS; CDR2 reads YYNGEE. V gave up 4 bases and J gave up 6 bases, with 19 bases separating them. The CDR3 region is CASSTPRGGVSGELFF. The CDR3 DNA is TGTGCCAGCAGCACCCCCCGAGGAGGGGTGTCCGGGGAGCTGTTTTTT. Full variable domain (outside the CDR3, taken from reference TRBV9 and TRBJ2-2): DSGVTQTPKHLITATGQRVTLRCSPRSGDLSVYWYQQSLDQGLQFLIQYYNGEERAKGNILERFSAQQFPDLHSELNLSSLELGDSALYFCASSTPRGGVSGELFFGEGSRLTVL.

The chain is built from TRBV27 and TRBJ2-5; 7 bases line up with TRBD2. The V segment lost 3 bases and the J segment 7 bases; nucleotides outside the gene matches: 5. The length of the CDR3 is 13 residues. Germline CDR1 MNHEY, CDR2 SMNVEV (reference sequence). As DNA, the CDR3 is TGTGCCAGCAGTTTCGCTGGGGAGGGGACCCAGTACTTC. Translated, it gives CASSFAGEGTQYF.

This clone occurred once. The V and J genes are TRBV5-8 and TRBJ1-1; D is unclear. Trimming cost V 2 bases and J 9 bases, with 8 bases left between them. This CDR3 has 11 residues. Germline assignment: CDR1 SGHTS and CDR2 YDEGEE. The CDR3 here is CASSFGLQAFF. The DNA of the CDR3 is TGTGCCAGCAGCTTTGGCCTCCAAGCTTTCTTT.

V gene TRBV2 combines with J gene TRBJ2-2; TRBD1 aligns across 7 bases. There are 13 residues in the CDR3. V dropped 10 bases and J dropped 3; count of bases not matched to a gene: 5. The germline V gene has CDR1 SNHLY and CDR2 FYNNEI. The CDR3 loop reads CAIRDSYTGELFF. CDR3 coding DNA: TGTGCCATCCGGGACAGCTACACCGGGGAGCTGTTTTTT.

The V call is TRBV6-6, the J call TRBJ2-7; possibly TRBD1 or TRBD2 for D (5 bases each). V shed 5 bases and J shed 2 bases, with 13 bases lying between them. Per the germline V gene, CDR1 is MNHNY and CDR2 is SVGAGI (reference sequence). The CDR3 extends over 14 amino acids. CDR3 nucleotides: TGTGCCAGCAGTAACCGGGACGGGGCCTACGAGCAGTACTTC. Translation gives CASSNRDGAYEQYF.

The chain employs TRBV6-5 and TRBJ2-1; weak D call: TRBD2 (5 bases). The germline V and J ends were trimmed by 10 bases and 5 bases, with 15 bases remaining between them. Germline assignment: CDR1 MNHEY and CDR2 SVGAGI. The CDR3 is 13 residues long. The CDR3 protein is CATKTETNNEQFF. CDR3 sequence (DNA): TGTGCCACCAAAACCGAGACTAACAATGAGCAGTTCTTC.

V usage is TRBV5-8 and J usage is TRBJ2-4; D gene unclear. Per the germline V gene, CDR1 is SGHTS and CDR2 is YDEGEE. This CDR3 has 15 residues. Trimming took 1 base from V and 2 from J, leaving 10 bases between them. CDR3 DNA sequence: TGTGCCAGCAGCTTGTCCAGGTTCCCCAAAAACATTCAGTACTTC. This gives the protein CASSLSRFPKNIQYF.